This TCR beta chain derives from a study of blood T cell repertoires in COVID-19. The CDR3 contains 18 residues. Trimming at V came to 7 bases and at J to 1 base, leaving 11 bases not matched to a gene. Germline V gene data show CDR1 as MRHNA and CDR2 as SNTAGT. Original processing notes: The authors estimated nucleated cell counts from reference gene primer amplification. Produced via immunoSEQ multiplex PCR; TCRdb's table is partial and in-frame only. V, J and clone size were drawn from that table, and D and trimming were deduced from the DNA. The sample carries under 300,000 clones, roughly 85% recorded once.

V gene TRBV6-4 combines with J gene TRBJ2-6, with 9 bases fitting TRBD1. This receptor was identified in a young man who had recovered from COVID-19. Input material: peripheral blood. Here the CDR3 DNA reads TGTGCCAGCATTTATCGACAGGGGGAGGGTTCTGGGGCCAACGTCCTGACTTTC. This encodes CASIYRQGEGSGANVLTF.